There are a few counts of the clone carrying this T cell receptor (beta chain). Its specificity is not known. The sample belongs to a study of cytomegalovirus exposure and HLA in healthy donors. Study outcomes and limitations: Sequencing artifact likely explains a cluster of highly shared sequence variants.

Trimming cost V 0 bases and J 7 bases, with 14 bases left between them. In germline, CDR1 is GTSNPN, CDR2 SVGIG (reference sequence). This CDR3 region has 14 residues. The PCR contained 60 Vbeta and 13 Jbeta primers. Assay: immunoSEQ multiplex PCR; the TCRdb copy retains only in-frame clones and omits some. This sample has about 120,000 clones, with approximately 8% found just once. The chain employs TRBV30 and TRBJ2-3; D is ambiguous. The receptor was derived from a woman aged 40-49 years in good health and CMV-seropositive. Sequences were obtained from PBMCs. Here the CDR3 DNA reads TGTGCCTGGAGTGTCGGTATTAGCTTTAATACGCAGTATTTT. Its translation is CAWSVGISFNTQYF.